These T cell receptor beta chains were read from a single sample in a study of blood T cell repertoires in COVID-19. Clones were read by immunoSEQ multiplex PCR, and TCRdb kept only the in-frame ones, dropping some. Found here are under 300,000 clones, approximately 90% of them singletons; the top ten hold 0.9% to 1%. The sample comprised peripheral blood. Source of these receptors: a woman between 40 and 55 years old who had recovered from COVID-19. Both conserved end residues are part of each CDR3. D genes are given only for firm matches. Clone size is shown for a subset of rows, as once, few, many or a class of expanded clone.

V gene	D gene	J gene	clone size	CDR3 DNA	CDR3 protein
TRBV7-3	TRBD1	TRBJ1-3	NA	TGTGCCAGCAGCATGGGACAGCCACTCTCTGGAAACACCATATATTTT	CASSMGQPLSGNTIYF
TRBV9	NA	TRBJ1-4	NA	TGTGCCAGCAGCCCCCGGGGGGACCCTAATGAAAAACTGTTTTTT	CASSPRGDPNEKLFF
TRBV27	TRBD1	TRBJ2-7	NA	TGTGCCAGCAGTATCGGACAGGAGAACTACGAGCAGTACTTC	CASSIGQENYEQYF
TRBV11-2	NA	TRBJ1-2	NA	TGTGCGGTGCGGGACCCGTATGGCTACACCTTC	CAVRDPYGYTF
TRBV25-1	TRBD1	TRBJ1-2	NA	TGTGCCAGCAGTCGACAGGGGGGTTACTATGGCTACACCTTC	CASSRQGGYYGYTF
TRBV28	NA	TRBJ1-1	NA	TGTGCCAGCAGTCCCGGTGGGGCTCAGAACACTGAAGCTTTCTTT	CASSPGGAQNTEAFF
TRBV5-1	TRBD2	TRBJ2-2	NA	TGCGCCAGCAGCCCAGCGGGGGACACCGGGGAGCTGTTTTTT	CASSPAGDTGELFF
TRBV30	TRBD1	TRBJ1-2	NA	TGTGCCTTAGGGGGGGGACAGGGTGGTGGCGGCTACACCTTC	CALGGGQGGGGYTF
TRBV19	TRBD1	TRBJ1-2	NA	TGTGCCAGCAATGACAGGGGCTATGGCTACACCTTC	CASNDRGYGYTF
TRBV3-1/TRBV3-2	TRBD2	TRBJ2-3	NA	TGTGCCAGCAGCCAAGATTGGGCTAGCGGGAGTCTTGCGCAGTATTTT	CASSQDWASGSLAQYF
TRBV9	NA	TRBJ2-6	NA	TGTGCCAGCAACAGGGACCCTGGGGCCAACGTCCTGACTTTC	CASNRDPGANVLTF
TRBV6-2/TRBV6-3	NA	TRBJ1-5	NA	TGTGCCAGCAGTTTGGGGGGGCATGGGGGCAGCAATCAGCCCCAGCATTTT	CASSLGGHGGSNQPQHF
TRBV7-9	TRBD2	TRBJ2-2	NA	TGTGCCAGCAGCCCACGACTAGCGGCGAACACCGGGGAGCTGTTTTTT	CASSPRLAANTGELFF
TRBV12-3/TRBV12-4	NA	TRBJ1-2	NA	TGTGCCAGCAGTTTAGGAGTATGGGGCTACACCTTC	CASSLGVWGYTF
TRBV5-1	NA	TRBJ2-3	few	TGCGCCAGCAGCTTGGTGGCCAGGGGCCCGGATACGCAGTATTTT	CASSLVARGPDTQYF
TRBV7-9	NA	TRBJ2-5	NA	TGTGCCAGCAGCTTTCTGCAAGAGACCCAGTACTTC	CASSFLQETQYF
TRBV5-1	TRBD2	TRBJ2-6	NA	TGCGCCAGCAGTCCCAGGTCCAGACGCGGGAGGTCTGGGGCCAACGTCCTGACTTTC	CASSPRSRRGRSGANVLTF
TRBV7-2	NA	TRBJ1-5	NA	TGTGCCAGCAGCTTAGACGGGGGGGGGAATCAGCCCCAGCATTTT	CASSLDGGGNQPQHF
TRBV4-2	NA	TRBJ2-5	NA	TGTGCCAGCAGCCAAGAGGGGGCGGGAGAGAAAGAGACCCAGTACTTC	CASSQEGAGEKETQYF
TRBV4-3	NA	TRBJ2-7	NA	TGCGCCAGCAGCCAAGCCTTTCCAGGGCCCTACGAGCAGTACTTC	CASSQAFPGPYEQYF
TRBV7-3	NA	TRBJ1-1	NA	TGTGCCAGCAGCTCGGGCGGACCGGGGACTGAAGCTTTCTTT	CASSSGGPGTEAFF
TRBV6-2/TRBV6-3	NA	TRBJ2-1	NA	TGTGCCAGCAGTTCATGGTCTAGTTTTTCTGAGCAGTTCTTC	CASSSWSSFSEQFF
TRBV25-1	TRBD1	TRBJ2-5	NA	TGTGCCAGCAACCCGGACAGGGGTACGGGGACCCAGTACTTC	CASNPDRGTGTQYF
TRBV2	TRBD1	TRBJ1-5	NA	TGTGCCAGCACACTCGGGGAACAGGGGAAGGGTCAGCCCCAGCATTTT	CASTLGEQGKGQPQHF
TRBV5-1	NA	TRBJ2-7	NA	TGCGCCAGCAGCCCCCTAACCTCCTACGAGCAGTACTTC	CASSPLTSYEQYF
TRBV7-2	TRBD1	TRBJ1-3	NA	TGTGCCAGCAGCCAGGGGGACAGGCCGAACACCATATATTTT	CASSQGDRPNTIYF
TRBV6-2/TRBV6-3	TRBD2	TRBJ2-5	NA	TGTGCCAGCAGTTACAGATTGGCGGGAGATCAAGAGACCCAGTACTTC	CASSYRLAGDQETQYF
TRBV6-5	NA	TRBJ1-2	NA	TGTGCCAGCAGTTACGGGTCTCGAGGAGGCTACACCTTC	CASSYGSRGGYTF
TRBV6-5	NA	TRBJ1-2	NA	TGTGCCAGCAGTCCTCCTGGGACACGACACTATGGCTACACCTTC	CASSPPGTRHYGYTF
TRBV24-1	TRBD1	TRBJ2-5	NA	TGTGCCACCAGTGACAACCCGACGACCGGGACAGTGGAGACCCAGTACTTC	CATSDNPTTGTVETQYF
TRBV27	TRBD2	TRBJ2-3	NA	TGTGCCAGCCGCGGGGGGACTAGCGGGAGGGTCAGCACAGATACGCAGTATTTT	CASRGGTSGRVSTDTQYF
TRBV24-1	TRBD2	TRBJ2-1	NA	TGTGCCACCAGTGACCACACCCCAGCGGGGGAGGGAGGGGACAATGAGCAGTTCTTC	CATSDHTPAGEGGDNEQFF
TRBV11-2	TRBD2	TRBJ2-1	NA	TGTGCCAGCAGCCCCGGGCTAGCGGGAGGCGGTGAGCAGTTCTTC	CASSPGLAGGGEQFF
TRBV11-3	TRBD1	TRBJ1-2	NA	TGTGCCAGCAGCCCCGGGACAGGCCTTAACTATGGCTACACCTTC	CASSPGTGLNYGYTF
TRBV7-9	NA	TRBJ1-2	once	TGTGCCAGCAGCTTAGCGCTAGGGAGGGCCTATGGCTACACCTTC	CASSLALGRAYGYTF
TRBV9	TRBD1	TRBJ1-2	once	TGTGCCAGCAGCGCCCCCGCATCGACAGACAGGGCCCATGGCTACACCTTC	CASSAPASTDRAHGYTF
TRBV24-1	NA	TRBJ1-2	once	TGTGCCACCAGTGATCCGCAGGGGACGTCGGCTGGCTACACCTTC	CATSDPQGTSAGYTF
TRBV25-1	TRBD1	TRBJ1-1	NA	TGTGCCAGCAGTGCAGGGACAGGGAGTGAAGCTTTCTTT	CASSAGTGSEAFF
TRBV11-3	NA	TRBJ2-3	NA	TGTGCCAGCAGCTTAGGCCCCACCAGCGCCACAGATACGCAGTATTTT	CASSLGPTSATDTQYF
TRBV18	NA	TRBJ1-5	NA	TGTGCCAGCTCCCGCTCCCAGTCGGGGGGCCCCCAGCATTTT	CASSRSQSGGPQHF
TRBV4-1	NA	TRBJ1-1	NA	TGCGCCACCCAAGGGGTGACGTCGGGCACTGAAGCTTTCTTT	CATQGVTSGTEAFF